A selection of T cell receptor beta chains follows, all from one sample in a study of blood T cells in healthy people across ages. TCRdb re-derived calls from the 5' RACE reads in MiXCR, one entry per CDR3 protein. The profile covers more than 900,000 distinct CDR3 sequences, with about 27% appearing a single time and roughly 10% taken by the ten largest. These sequences were also reported in another study, on T cells of mothers and their children.

The material sequenced was blood. The receptors come from a woman aged 40 to 49 in good health. The CDR3 runs from the conserved cysteine through the conserved F or W. Each record gives: clone size, J gene, V gene, D gene, CDR3 DNA, CDR3 protein. D genes are given only for firm matches. Only some rows state a clone size, as once, few, many or a class for expanded clones.

many,TRBJ2-3,TRBV4-3,.,TGCGCCAGCAGCCAAGAACAAGGCCCAGATACGCAGTATTTT,CASSQEQGPDTQYF
.,TRBJ1-2,TRBV7-2,.,TGTGCCAGCAGCACGCGGACGGTAGCTAACTATGGCTACACCTTC,CASSTRTVANYGYTF
few,TRBJ1-2,TRBV19,.,TGTGCCAGTAGTATCGGGCCAGGGAATGCCTATGGCTACACCTTC,CASSIGPGNAYGYTF
few,TRBJ2-7,TRBV7-8,.,TGTGCCAGCAGCTTTGGGGAAGGGTTATACGAGCAGTACTTC,CASSFGEGLYEQYF
.,TRBJ1-1,TRBV28,TRBD1,TGTGCCAGCAGTTTTTACTTCTCGTCCACAGGGGGCGCGGGCACTGAAGCTTTCTTT,CASSFYFSSTGGAGTEAFF
few,TRBJ1-1,TRBV28,TRBD1,TGTGCCAGCAGGACCCCGGGACAGGGGAAAGCTTTCTTT,CASRTPGQGKAFF
.,TRBJ1-1,TRBV5-1,.,TGCGCCAGCAGCTTGAGTCACGGCACTGAAGCTTTCTTT,CASSLSHGTEAFF
many,TRBJ2-4,TRBV15,.,TGTGCCACCAGCAGAGGACAGGAGCAAGACATTCAGTACTTC,CATSRGQEQDIQYF
.,TRBJ1-2,TRBV14,.,TGTGCCAGCAGCCACGAGGAGGACTACACCTTC,CASSHEEDYTF
.,TRBJ2-7,TRBV28,.,TGTGCCGGCACCTTGGGGAGCTCCTACGAGCAGTACTTC,CAGTLGSSYEQYF
many,TRBJ2-1,TRBV7-3,TRBD1,TGTGCCAGCAGCTTACAGGGGGCGACTAACAATGAGCAGTTCTTC,CASSLQGATNNEQFF
few,TRBJ1-6,TRBV6-5,TRBD1,TGTGCCAGCAGTTATACCGGGACAGGGGGCGCCCCCTATAATTCACCCCTCCACTTT,CASSYTGTGGAPYNSPLHF
.,TRBJ2-2,TRBV5-1,.,TGCGCCAGCAGCTGGGGACAAGACACCGGGGAGCTGTTTTTT,CASSWGQDTGELFF
.,TRBJ1-5,TRBV6-1,.,TGTGCCAGCAGTGAAGCTCGATGGAGGGCCGGGGGCAGCAATCAGCCCCAGCATTTT,CASSEARWRAGGSNQPQHF
few,TRBJ1-1,TRBV5-6,.,TGTGCCAGCAGCCTACCAGCTCCCCGTCGGACTGAAGCTTTCTTT,CASSLPAPRRTEAFF
many,TRBJ2-1,TRBV5-1,.,TGCGCCAGCAGCTTGGAGTGGCGAAAGTACAATGAGCAGTTCTTC,CASSLEWRKYNEQFF
.,TRBJ2-1,TRBV20-1,.,TGCAGTGCTGGGACTTACAATGAGCAGTTCTTC,CSAGTYNEQFF
.,TRBJ2-3,TRBV6-5,TRBD1,TGTGCCAGCAGTTCACTCTCCGACAGGGAGCTGGTAAATACGCAGTATTTT,CASSSLSDRELVNTQYF
few,TRBJ2-3,TRBV5-1,.,TGCGCCAGCAGCTTGCTCCAATCGGCAAACACAGATACGCAGTATTTT,CASSLLQSANTDTQYF
once,TRBJ1-2,TRBV20-1,.,TGCAGTGCCCGGCCCGAAAACTATGGCCACACCTTC,CSARPENYGHTF
.,TRBJ2-3,TRBV12-3/TRBV12-4,.,TGTGCCAGCAGTGCCTCGCCCGGGAGCTCAGATGCGCAGTATTTT,CASSASPGSSDAQYF
many,TRBJ2-7,TRBV5-1,.,TGCGCCAGCAGCTCCAGGGGAGGTGACTACGAGCAGTACTTC,CASSSRGGDYEQYF
.,TRBJ1-1,TRBV5-1,TRBD1,TGCGCCAGCAGCTCACCGGGACAGACCTTTGAAGCTTTCTTT,CASSSPGQTFEAFF
few,TRBJ1-5,TRBV7-9,.,TGTGCCAGCAGCTTATCCGGGGGGCCCAGCAATCAGCCCCAGCATTTT,CASSLSGGPSNQPQHF
many,TRBJ1-1,TRBV12-3/TRBV12-4,.,TGTGCCAGCAGCAAACAGGGAAACACTGAAGCTTTCTTT,CASSKQGNTEAFF
few,TRBJ1-4,TRBV5-1,TRBD1,TGCGCCAGCAGCCCGTACAGGGGGCAGATTAATGAAACACTGTTTTTT,CASSPYRGQINETLFF
few,TRBJ1-2,TRBV12-3/TRBV12-4,.,TGTGCCAGCAGTTCCCCTCAGGGCAAAAGCGGCTATGGCTACACCTTC,CASSSPQGKSGYGYTF
many,TRBJ2-3,TRBV29-1,.,TGCAGCGTTGACGGGATCGGTGAATATGGAGATACGCAGTATTTT,CSVDGIGEYGDTQYF
.,TRBJ1-1,TRBV6-6,TRBD1,TGTGCCAGCAGTAATAGGACAGGCATGAACACTGAAGCTTTCTTT,CASSNRTGMNTEAFF
many,TRBJ2-1,TRBV5-1,TRBD1,TGCGCCAGCAGCTTGGGGGGGACAGGGAATGAGCAGTTCTTC,CASSLGGTGNEQFF
.,TRBJ1-1,TRBV6-5,TRBD1,TGTGCCAGCAGGCCCAGGACAGGGGGAACCCACACTGAAGCTTTCTTT,CASRPRTGGTHTEAFF
.,TRBJ1-5,TRBV19,.,TGTGCCGGTAGAGCAGGGTATCAGCCCCAGCATTTT,CAGRAGYQPQHF
many,TRBJ1-1,TRBV4-1,.,TGCGCCAGCAGCCGCCGACGGGAAGGCCCTGAAGCTTTCTTT,CASSRRREGPEAFF
once,TRBJ2-1,TRBV9,TRBD2,TGTGCCAGCAGCGTAATAGCGGGGTCCGGGGATGTGCAGTTCTTC,CASSVIAGSGDVQFF
.,TRBJ1-5,TRBV12-3/TRBV12-4,TRBD1,TGTGCCAGCAGTTTATCCCCTTTCGGCAGGGGGCACCAGCCCCAGCATTTT,CASSLSPFGRGHQPQHF
few,TRBJ1-1,TRBV6-5,.,TGTGCCAGCAGTTACTCGTTTGCCTCCCGGAACACTGAAGCTTTCTTT,CASSYSFASRNTEAFF
few,TRBJ2-4,TRBV29-1,.,TGCAGCGTTCGCCTACATGGTCTCGACATTCAGTACTTC,CSVRLHGLDIQYF
.,TRBJ1-1,TRBV4-3,.,TGCGCCAGCAGCCAGGACACCGCGTCTGAAGCTTTCTTT,CASSQDTASEAFF
many,TRBJ2-7,TRBV7-2,TRBD2,TGTGCCAGCAGCCCAGCTAGCGGGGGGGCCTACGAGCAGTACTTC,CASSPASGGAYEQYF
many,TRBJ2-7,TRBV7-9,.,TGTGCCAGCAGCTTAGTACCGGACTACGAGCAGTACTTC,CASSLVPDYEQYF
few,TRBJ1-2,TRBV3-1,.,TGTGCCAGCAGCCGGAGGGGCCCTGGGTCCTATGGCTACACCTTC,CASSRRGPGSYGYTF
few,TRBJ1-2,TRBV28,.,TGTGCCAGCAGTTGGGGGGCCCATTCTAACTATGGCTACACCTTC,CASSWGAHSNYGYTF
few,TRBJ1-3,TRBV29-1,.,TGCAGCGTCCCGCCCACTGGAAACACCATATATTTT,CSVPPTGNTIYF
few,TRBJ1-1,TRBV14,TRBD1,TGTGCCAGTTCGAGGGGGCTCGGGCACACTGAAGCTTTCTTT,CASSRGLGHTEAFF
.,TRBJ1-5,TRBV6-5,.,TGTGCCAGCACCAAAGTCGCCGGTAGCAATCAGCCCCAGCATTTT,CASTKVAGSNQPQHF
.,TRBJ1-6,TRBV7-9,.,TGTGCCAGCAGCTTAAATACACCCCTCCACTTT,CASSLNTPLHF
many,TRBJ2-1,TRBV14,.,TGTGCCAGCAGCCCTTCCGGCTGGCAGGGGTCCTACAATGAGCAGTTCTTC,CASSPSGWQGSYNEQFF
.,TRBJ2-3,TRBV12-3/TRBV12-4,TRBD1,TGTGCCAGCAGTTCCCGGGACAGGGGGAGGGACGATACGCAGTATTTT,CASSSRDRGRDDTQYF
many,TRBJ2-3,TRBV27,.,TGTGCCAGCAGTGGGGGGTTTAGCACAGATACGCAGTATTTT,CASSGGFSTDTQYF
.,TRBJ1-1,TRBV25-1,.,TGTGCCAGCAGTGAATGTCGCGGAAGAATGAACACTGAAGCTTTCTTT,CASSECRGRMNTEAFF
many,TRBJ1-5,TRBV12-3/TRBV12-4,TRBD1,TGTGCCAGCAGCCTACAGGGGGCGGACAATCAGCCCCAGCATTTT,CASSLQGADNQPQHF
few,TRBJ1-5,TRBV7-9,TRBD1,TGTGCCAGCAGCTCCTGGGACAGCAGTTATAGCAATCAGCCCCAGCATTTT,CASSSWDSSYSNQPQHF
many,TRBJ1-2,TRBV24-1,TRBD1,TGTGCCACCAGTGAGTCGACAGGGGGAGGTTATGGCTACACCTTC,CATSESTGGGYGYTF